This passage covers 30 T cell receptor beta chains from one sample sequenced in a study of blood T cell repertoires in COVID-19. The assay was immunoSEQ multiplex PCR, and TCRdb's table has in-frame clones only and misses some. The table has about 380,000 clones, around 85% seen once. The specimen sequenced was peripheral blood. Receptors originate from a woman aged 18-35 years with acute or convalescent COVID-19.

The CDR3 DNA is TGTGCCAGCCAGGGACTAGCGGGAGCCCATGAGCAGTTCTTC. Its translation is CASQGLAGAHEQFF. The chain couples TRBV6-5 to TRBJ2-1, with 14 bases that match TRBD2. Unmatched junction bases numbered 5, after V lost 8 bases and J lost 8 bases. This CDR3 is 14 amino acids long. Germline values: CDR1 MNHEY, CDR2 SVGAGI.

CDR3 in amino acids: CASSGVAGGSETQYF. The CDR3 coding sequence is TGTGCCAGTAGTGGGGTAGCGGGGGGGAGTGAGACCCAGTACTTC. V is TRBV19 and J is TRBJ2-5; 11 bases fit TRBD2. Losses at the gene ends were 5 bases for V and 5 bases for J; bases not matched to a gene: 7. The CDR3 sequence is 15 residues long. Germline V gene lookup returns CDR1 LNHDA and CDR2 SQIVND (reference sequence). The full variable domain, with the rest looked up from reference TRBV19 and TRBJ2-5, is DGGITQSPKYLFRKEGQNVTLSCEQNLNHDAMYWYRQDPGQGLRLIYYSQIVNDFQKGDIAEGYSVSREKKESFPLTVTSAQKNPTAFYLCASSGVAGGSETQYFGPGTRLLVL.

V gene TRBV7-6 combines with J gene TRBJ2-3; 9 nucleotides match TRBD2. Per the germline V gene, CDR1 is SGHVS and CDR2 is FNYEAQ. This CDR3 spans 15 amino acids. V lost 4 bases to trimming and J lost 1 base; unmatched junction nucleotides: 3. The CDR3 region has the DNA TGTGCCAGCAGCTCCCGGACTAGCGGCACAGATACGCAGTATTTT. Its protein is CASSSRTSGTDTQYF.

This clone was recorded once. The V gene is TRBV6-5, the J gene TRBJ2-2; TRBD1 aligns across 10 bases. After removal of 2 bases from V and 6 bases from J, the junction contained 3 bases not matched to a gene. The CDR3 consists of 15 residues. From germline, CDR1 is MNHEY and CDR2 SVGAGI. CDR3 sequence (DNA): TGTGCCAGCAGTTACGGGACAGGGGTGGCCGGGGAGCTGTTTTTT. Protein product: CASSYGTGVAGELFF.

This clone was counted between two and nine times. The rearrangement joins TRBV14 to TRBJ1-6; D gene ambiguous. The V gene lost 0 bases and the J gene lost 6 bases, with 6 bases spanning the gap. The V gene's germline CDR1 is SGHDN and CDR2 FVKESK. The CDR3 is 14 amino acids. DNA of the CDR3: TGTGCCAGCAGCCAAGACGTAGCTAATTCACCCCTCCACTTT. Its protein product is CASSQDVANSPLHF.

The chain joins TRBV5-1 to TRBJ1-2; D may be TRBD1 (5 bases). This CDR3 spans 12 amino acids. The germline V and J ends were trimmed by 3 bases and 14 bases, with 17 bases remaining between them. The germline gives CDR1 SGHRS, CDR2 YFSETQ. DNA of the CDR3: TGCGCCAGCAGCTCCGGGGAGGGGAAGAGGACCTTC. Translated, it gives CASSSGEGKRTF.

Turning to this clone: A read error may produce the germline difference seen at one junction end. V gene TRBV28 combines with J gene TRBJ1-2, with D perhaps matching TRBD1 (5 bases). Germline values: CDR1 MDHEN, CDR2 SYDVKM. This CDR3 comprises 12 residues. CDR3 nucleotides: TGTGTCAGCAGTTGGCGGGACTCTGGCTACACCTTC. As protein: CVSSWRDSGYTF.

The chain's CDR3 is CAINSGQGAFGYTF. Written as DNA, the CDR3 is TGTGCCATCAACTCGGGACAGGGGGCGTTTGGCTACACCTTC. The rearrangement links TRBV10-3 to TRBJ1-2; 12 nucleotides align to TRBD1. With V trimmed by 7 bases and J by 7 bases, 7 bases remained unmatched. The germline gives CDR1 ENHRY, CDR2 SYGVKD. The CDR3 runs to 14 residues.

The V gene is TRBV5-1, the J gene TRBJ1-2, with 10 bases matching TRBD1. The CDR3 runs to 16 residues. CDR1 and CDR2 (germline): SGHRS, YFSETQ. Trimming cost V 2 bases and J 1 base; bases outside gene matches: 5. This CDR3 reads CASSLGDRGHNYGYTF. The CDR3 DNA sequence: TGCGCCAGCAGCTTAGGGGACAGGGGACATAACTATGGCTACACCTTC.

The chain joins TRBV30 to TRBJ1-6, with D unresolved. The CDR3 is 14 residues long. With 4 bases removed from V and 10 bases from J, the gap between germline ends came to 17 bases. Germline V lookup: CDR1 GTSNPN, CDR2 SVGIG (reference sequence). The CDR3 DNA reads TGTGCCTGGACCCCCGGCGGGGTGGCCTCACCCCTCCACTTT. Its protein product is CAWTPGGVASPLHF.

This clone occurred once. V is TRBV4-1 and J is TRBJ2-7; D may be TRBD2 (5 bases). V dropped 5 bases and J dropped 2 bases, with 13 bases sitting between them. The CDR3 is 14 residues long. Germline-derived CDR1 and CDR2 are MGHRA and YSYEKL. CDR3 amino acids: CASSGSFPPYEQYF. DNA of the CDR3: TGCGCCAGCAGCGGGAGTTTTCCCCCCTACGAGCAGTACTTC.

This clone was recorded many times. V gene TRBV5-1 combines with J gene TRBJ1-1, with 7 bases identical to TRBD1. Germline values: CDR1 SGHRS, CDR2 YFSETQ. The CDR3 extends over 14 amino acids. With V trimmed by 0 bases and J by 4 bases, 3 bases remained unmatched. CDR3 DNA: TGCGCCAGCAGCTTGGAACAGGGGCGCACTGAAGCTTTCTTT. Its protein is CASSLEQGRTEAFF.

This chain joins TRBV2 and TRBJ1-2; tentative D call: TRBD1 (6 bases). The germline CDR1 and CDR2 sequences are SNHLY and FYNNEI. V was pared by 6 bases and J by 1 base, with 18 bases between. The CDR3 is made up of 16 amino acids. The CDR3 region has the DNA TGTGCCAGCAGACCTCTACAGGGCAGGTTTAACTATGGCTACACCTTC. This encodes CASRPLQGRFNYGYTF.

The J gene is TRBJ2-7, the V gene TRBV6-1; 7 bases match TRBD1. V lost 4 bases to trimming and J lost 0 bases; unmatched junction nucleotides: 9. There are 16 residues in the CDR3. The germline gives CDR1 MNHNS, CDR2 SASEGT. The CDR3 loop is CASSGSRDRSSYEQYF. The CDR3 DNA reads TGTGCCAGCAGTGGTTCCCGGGACAGAAGCTCCTACGAGCAGTACTTC.

The CDR3: CASSITALAGGSTDTQYF. The CDR3 DNA reads TGTGCCAGCAGCATCACCGCACTAGCGGGAGGGAGCACAGATACGCAGTATTTT. The chain uses TRBV9 and TRBJ2-3; 13 bases are shared with TRBD2. This CDR3 is built from 18 residues. CDR1 SGDLS and CDR2 YYNGEE come from the germline V gene. V gave up 4 bases and J gave up 0 bases; unmatched junction bases: 8.

V and J are TRBV5-4 and TRBJ1-3; 8 nucleotides match TRBD1. CDR3 length equals 14 residues. Germline V lookup: CDR1 SGHNT, CDR2 YYREEE (reference sequence). J was trimmed by 4 bases and V by 7 bases; bases with no gene match: 7. DNA of the CDR3: TGTGCCAGCGGTAACAGGGGGTACGGAAACACCATATATTTT. Its protein is CASGNRGYGNTIYF.

This clone was seen a few times. Different DNA sequences within this sample yield the same CDR3. The chain links TRBV5-1 to TRBJ1-2; 8 bases fit TRBD1. The CDR3 sequence is 14 residues long. The V gene end was trimmed by 4 bases and the J gene end by 5 bases; junction bases not matched to a gene: 7. In germline, CDR1 is SGHRS, CDR2 YFSETQ. The CDR3 protein is CASSPGTGPYGYTF. CDR3 bases: TGCGCCAGCAGCCCCGGGACAGGTCCATATGGCTACACCTTC.

This clone was seen only a few times. The chain employs TRBV19 and TRBJ1-5; 8 bases agree with TRBD1. Germline trimming cut 6 bases from V and 1 base from J; bases unmatched to any gene: 2. Germline lookup yields CDR1 LNHDA and CDR2 SQIVND (reference sequence). CDR3 length equals 14 residues. CDR3 nucleotides: TGTGCCAGTAGGGGGACAGGCAGCAATCAGCCCCAGCATTTT. Translated: CASRGTGSNQPQHF.

The chain carries TRBV5-1 and TRBJ1-2; D unclear. CDR3 length: 15 residues. V lost 2 bases and J lost 5, with 16 bases in between. The germline CDR1 and CDR2 sequences are SGHRS and YFSETQ. Here the CDR3 DNA reads TGCGCCAGCAGCTTTTTCTTGGGCGTGTGGTATGGCTACACCTTC. Residues: CASSFFLGVWYGYTF.

The chain is built from TRBV5-6 and TRBJ2-3; D possibly corresponds to TRBD2 (6 bases). In germline, CDR1 is SGHDT, CDR2 YYEEEE. Trimming took off 3 bases at V and 3 bases at J, with 14 bases between the two ends. The CDR3 consists of 15 residues. In DNA form, the CDR3 reads TGTGCCAGCAGCTCGGTTGGGGGAGGAACAGATACGCAGTATTTT. Encoded protein: CASSSVGGGTDTQYF.

This chain connects TRBV6-5 to TRBJ1-5, with D possibly being TRBD1 (5 bases). Trimming pared 5 bases from V and 5 bases from J, leaving 13 bases between. Germline V CDR1 and CDR2: MNHEY, SVGAGI. This CDR3 contains 14 residues. CDR3: CASSKAGGYQPQHF. Here the CDR3 DNA reads TGTGCCAGCAGTAAGGCCGGGGGATATCAGCCCCAGCATTTT.

This chain joins TRBV3-1 (or the pseudogene TRBV3-2) and TRBJ1-4; D ambiguous. The germline gives CDR1 LGHDT, CDR2 YNNKEL (reference sequence). The CDR3 totals 12 residues. The V gene lost 4 bases and the J gene lost 10 bases, with 10 bases spanning the gap. The CDR3 spells CASSPNVGKLFF. The CDR3 DNA sequence: TGTGCCAGCAGCCCCAATGTCGGAAAACTGTTTTTT.

This clone was seen a handful of times. V usage is TRBV7-2 and J usage is TRBJ1-2; D may be TRBD1 (5 bases). Trimming took off 0 bases at V and 6 bases at J, with 8 bases between the two ends. Per germline, CDR1 SGHTA and CDR2 FQGNSA. The CDR3 extends over 13 amino acids. This chain's CDR3 is CASSLAGANGYTF. CDR3 DNA sequence: TGTGCCAGCAGCTTAGCAGGGGCGAATGGCTACACCTTC.

The gene calls are TRBV28 and TRBJ2-7; TRBD1 aligns across 7 bases. V trimming: 9 bases; J trimming: 7 bases; junction bases outside the gene matches: 12. CDR3 size: 13 residues. Germline values: CDR1 MDHEN, CDR2 SYDVKM. CDR3 loop: CASQDRLRGEQYF. CDR3 in DNA: TGTGCCAGTCAGGACAGGTTACGGGGAGAGCAGTACTTC.

The chain couples TRBV9 to TRBJ1-1; tentatively, D is TRBD1 (6 bases). The CDR3 is 16 amino acids. Looked up from germline, CDR1 is SGDLS and CDR2 is YYNGEE. V was clipped by 3 bases and J by 1 base, with 16 bases between them. The CDR3 here is CASSARTGGQNTEAFF. The CDR3 DNA reads TGTGCCAGCAGCGCCCGAACGGGGGGCCAGAACACTGAAGCTTTCTTT.

The J gene is TRBJ2-7, the V gene TRBV28, with D perhaps matching TRBD2 (7 bases). This CDR3 comprises 15 residues. Germline CDR1 reads MDHEN; CDR2 reads SYDVKM. V was clipped by 4 bases and J by 6 bases, with 19 bases between them. CDR3 sequence: CASSSPVRGAGEQYF. The CDR3 DNA reads as TGTGCCAGCAGTTCCCCCGTCCGGGGGGCGGGCGAGCAGTACTTC.

The V gene is TRBV7-8, the J gene TRBJ2-7, with D tentatively TRBD2 (5 bases). Germline values: CDR1 SGHVS, CDR2 FQNEAQ. Trimming stripped 2 bases from V and 4 bases from J, with 12 bases between. The CDR3 spans 14 residues. The CDR3 reads CASSLTSSSYEQYF. The CDR3 coding sequence is TGTGCCAGCAGCTTAACCTCTAGCTCTTACGAGCAGTACTTC. Combining the CDR3 with reference TRBV7-8 and TRBJ2-7 gives the whole variable domain GAGVSQSPRYKVAKRGQDVALRCDPISGHVSLFWYQQALGQGPEFLTYFQNEAQLDKSGLPSDRFFAERPEGSVSTLKIQRTQQEDSAVYLCASSLTSSSYEQYFGPGTRLTVT.

The chain has TRBV27 and TRBJ1-1, with TRBD1 identical over 7 bases. The CDR3 has 14 residues. Germline CDR1 reads MNHEY; CDR2 reads SMNVEV (reference sequence). After removal of 5 bases from V and 5 bases from J, the junction contained 8 bases not matched to a gene. This chain's CDR3 is CASSPHHRGTEAFF. Here the CDR3 DNA reads TGTGCCAGCAGTCCCCATCACAGGGGAACTGAAGCTTTCTTT.

This clone came up once. The chain has TRBV7-6 and TRBJ1-6; 10 bases are a match to TRBD1. The CDR3 sequence is 15 residues long. V lost 6 bases to trimming and J lost 9 bases; unmatched junction nucleotides: 8. Germline V gene lookup returns CDR1 SGHVS and CDR2 FNYEAQ. CDR3: CASSSGQGEISPLHF. The CDR3 region has the DNA TGTGCCAGCAGTTCCGGACAGGGGGAGATTTCACCCCTCCACTTT.

V usage is TRBV15 and J usage is TRBJ1-5; no definite D call. With 5 bases removed from V and 0 bases from J, the gap between germline ends came to 11 bases. Germline V gene data show CDR1 as LNHNV and CDR2 as YYDKDF (reference sequence). The CDR3 has 15 residues. CDR3 DNA sequence: TGTGCCACCAGCGGTGGAGGAGGTAGCAATCAGCCCCAGCATTTT. Encoded protein: CATSGGGGSNQPQHF.